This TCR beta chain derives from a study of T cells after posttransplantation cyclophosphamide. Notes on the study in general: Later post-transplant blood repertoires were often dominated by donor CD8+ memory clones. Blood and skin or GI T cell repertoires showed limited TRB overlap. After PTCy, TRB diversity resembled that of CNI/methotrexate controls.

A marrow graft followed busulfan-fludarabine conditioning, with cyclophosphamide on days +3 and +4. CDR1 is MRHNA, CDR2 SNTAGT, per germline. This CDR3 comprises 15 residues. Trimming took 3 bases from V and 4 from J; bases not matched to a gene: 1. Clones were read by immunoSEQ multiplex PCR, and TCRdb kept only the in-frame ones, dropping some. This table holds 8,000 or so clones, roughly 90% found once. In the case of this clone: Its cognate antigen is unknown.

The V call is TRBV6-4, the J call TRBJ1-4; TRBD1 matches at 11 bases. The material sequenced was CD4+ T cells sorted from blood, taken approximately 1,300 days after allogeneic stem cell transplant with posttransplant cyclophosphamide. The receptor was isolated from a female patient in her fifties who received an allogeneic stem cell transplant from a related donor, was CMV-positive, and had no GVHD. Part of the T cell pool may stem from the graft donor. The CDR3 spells CASSEGTGGNEKLFF. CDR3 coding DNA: TGTGCCAGCAGTGAAGGGACAGGGGGTAATGAAAAACTGTTTTTT.